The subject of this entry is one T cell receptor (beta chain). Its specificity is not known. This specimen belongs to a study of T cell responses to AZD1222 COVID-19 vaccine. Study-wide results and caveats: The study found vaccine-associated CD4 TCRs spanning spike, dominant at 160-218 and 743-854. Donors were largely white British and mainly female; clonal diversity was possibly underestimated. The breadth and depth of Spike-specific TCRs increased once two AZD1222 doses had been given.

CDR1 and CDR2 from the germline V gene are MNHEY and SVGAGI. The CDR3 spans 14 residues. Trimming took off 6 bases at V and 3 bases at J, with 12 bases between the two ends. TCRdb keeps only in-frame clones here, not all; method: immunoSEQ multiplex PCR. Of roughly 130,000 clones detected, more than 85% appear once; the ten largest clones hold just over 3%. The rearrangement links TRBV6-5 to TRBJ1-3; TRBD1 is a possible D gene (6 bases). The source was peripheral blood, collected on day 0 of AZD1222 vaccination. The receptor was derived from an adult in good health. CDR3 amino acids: CASSLKGVGNTIYF. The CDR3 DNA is TGTGCCAGCAGCCTAAAGGGGGTTGGAAACACCATATATTTT.